Below, 25 T cell receptor beta chains from the same sample are listed, as sequenced in a study of blood T cell repertoires in COVID-19. Data came from immunoSEQ multiplex PCR; TCRdb stores just in-frame clones and leaves some out. In the table there are about 150,000 clones, about 80% of which are singletons. The sequenced sample was peripheral blood. These TCRs come from a woman of 80 years or more with acute or convalescent COVID-19.

This clone has only a few counts. DNA of the CDR3: TGTGCCAGCAGCCGGGACAGGGTCACTGAAGCTTTCTTT. Translating it yields CASSRDRVTEAFF. This chain uses TRBV14 with TRBJ1-1; TRBD1 aligns across 9 bases. Germline loops: CDR1 SGHDN, CDR2 FVKESK. Germline trimming cut 4 bases from V and 4 bases from J; bases unmatched to any gene: 1. There are 13 residues in the CDR3.

V gene TRBV10-3 combines with J gene TRBJ1-1, with D maybe TRBD1 (5 bases). Per the germline V gene, CDR1 is ENHRY and CDR2 is SYGVKD. CDR3 length: 12 amino acids. V shed 8 bases and J shed 2 bases, with 9 bases lying between them. DNA of the CDR3: TGTGCCATCGGGGCCACAAACACTGAAGCTTTCTTT. Translated: CAIGATNTEAFF.

The gene calls are TRBV28 and TRBJ1-5; 7 bases agree with TRBD1. This CDR3 has 15 residues. The V gene end was trimmed by 5 bases and the J gene end by 3 bases; junction bases not matched to a gene: 7. Germline V gene lookup returns CDR1 MDHEN and CDR2 SYDVKM. The CDR3 nucleotides are TGTGCCAGCAGTACCGACAGGGCAGTCAATCAGCCCCAGCATTTT. Translating it yields CASSTDRAVNQPQHF.

This clone was recorded once. The genes are TRBV5-1 and TRBJ2-2; 7 positions agree with TRBD2. This CDR3 is 16 amino acids long. From germline, CDR1 is SGHRS and CDR2 YFSETQ. Trimming cost V 0 bases and J 5 bases; bases outside gene matches: 7. CDR3 protein: CASSLETQGGTGELFF. CDR3 in DNA: TGCGCCAGCAGCTTGGAGACTCAGGGAGGGACCGGGGAGCTGTTTTTT.

The chain employs TRBV7-9 and TRBJ2-4; 8 nucleotides match TRBD2. CDR1 SEHNR and CDR2 FQNEAQ come from the germline V gene (reference sequence). The CDR3 extends over 14 amino acids. Germline trimming cut 2 bases from V and 5 bases from J; bases unmatched to any gene: 2. The DNA for the CDR3 is TGTGCCAGCAGCTTATCCGGGGGGGAAAACATTCAGTACTTC. Amino acid sequence: CASSLSGGENIQYF.

The rearrangement uses TRBV12-3 or TRBV12-4 and TRBJ2-7; D might be TRBD2 (6 bases). The CDR3 loop spans 12 amino acids. V dropped 5 bases and J dropped 7 bases, with 12 bases sitting between them. The CDR3 bases are TGTGCCAGCAGTCTGGGAGGAGTGGAGCAGTACTTC. Its translation is CASSLGGVEQYF.

The genes are TRBV21-1 and TRBJ2-7; TRBD1 is the table's D call, not checked against the DNA. TRBV21-1 is a documented pseudogene. This CDR3 is 15 amino acids long. CDR3 DNA sequence: TGTGCCAGCAGCAAAAAGCCAGGGTCAATGGACGAGCAGTACTTC. This sequence encodes CASSKKPGSMDEQYF.

J is TRBJ1-6 and V is TRBV9; 9 nucleotides line up with TRBD1. The V and J ends lost 2 bases and 7 bases, in that order; junction bases with no gene match: 4. The CDR3 contains 15 residues. Germline CDR1 and CDR2: SGDLS and YYNGEE. CDR3 nucleotide sequence: TGTGCCAGCAGCGTCGTGACAGGGGGGAATTCACCCCTCCACTTT. Its translation: CASSVVTGGNSPLHF.

The chain uses TRBV18 and TRBJ1-2, with 8 nucleotides matching TRBD1. Germline V gene data show CDR1 as KGHSH and CDR2 as LQKENI. The CDR3 totals 16 residues. V lost 0 bases, J lost 4 bases, and 7 bases stayed unmatched. The CDR3 DNA sequence: TGTGCCAGCTCACCACCGTCCCCAGGGGGCGGCTATGGCTACACCTTC. It yields the protein CASSPPSPGGGYGYTF.

This rearrangement joins TRBV19 to TRBJ1-5, with 9 bases fitting TRBD1. The CDR3 extends over 16 amino acids. The V gene end was trimmed by 5 bases and the J gene end by 5 bases; junction bases not matched to a gene: 10. CDR1 is LNHDA, CDR2 SQIVND, per germline (reference sequence). The CDR3 DNA reads as TGTGCCAGTAGTCAGAGAGGACAGGGGAGGGATCAGCCCCAGCATTTT. Its protein product is CASSQRGQGRDQPQHF.

The J gene is TRBJ2-7, the V gene TRBV28; 8 bases map to TRBD1. The CDR3 is made up of 14 amino acids. Losses at the gene ends were 7 bases for V and 2 bases for J; bases not matched to a gene: 7. CDR1 and CDR2 (germline): MDHEN, SYDVKM. Here the CDR3 DNA reads TGTGCCAGCATCCCAGGGGGCTTGACCTACGAGCAGTACTTC. It translates to CASIPGGLTYEQYF. The whole variable domain, remainder taken from reference TRBV28 and TRBJ2-7, is DVKVTQSSRYLVKRTGEKVFLECVQDMDHENMFWYRQDPGLGLRLIYFSYDVKMKEKGDIPEGYSVSREKKERFSLILESASTNQTSMYLCASIPGGLTYEQYFGPGTRLTVT.

The genes are TRBV9 and TRBJ1-1, with 7 nucleotides matching TRBD1. The CDR3 consists of 11 residues. The V gene's germline CDR1 is SGDLS and CDR2 YYNGEE. V gave up 4 bases and J gave up 7 bases; unmatched junction bases: 1. As DNA, the CDR3 is TGTGCCAGCAGCCGGGACAGTGAAGCTTTCTTT. This translates into CASSRDSEAFF.

V and J are TRBV28 and TRBJ1-2; D is perhaps TRBD1 (6 bases). The CDR3 spans 15 residues. Germline loops: CDR1 MDHEN, CDR2 SYDVKM. V lost 3 bases to trimming and J lost 4 bases, with 15 bases between them. CDR3 nucleotide sequence: TGTGCCAGCAGTTTTGGACAGACACCAACCTATGGCTACACCTTC. This encodes CASSFGQTPTYGYTF.

This chain links TRBV2 with TRBJ2-2; D is perhaps TRBD2 (5 bases). From germline, CDR1 is SNHLY and CDR2 FYNNEI. V lost 2 bases, J lost 1 base, and 8 bases lay in between. CDR3 length equals 15 residues. The CDR3 sequence is CASSEMGENTGELFF. The DNA of the CDR3 is TGTGCCAGCAGTGAAATGGGAGAGAACACCGGGGAGCTGTTTTTT.

This clone was picked up many times. J is TRBJ2-7 and V is TRBV27; the match to TRBD1 covers 7 bases. This CDR3 is 14 amino acids long. The V and J ends lost 6 bases and 5 bases, in that order; junction bases with no gene match: 10. The germline gives CDR1 MNHEY, CDR2 SMNVEV (reference sequence). The CDR3 nucleotides are TGTGCCAGCAGACACAGGGGTCTTCCCCACGAGCAGTACTTC. This encodes CASRHRGLPHEQYF.

This sequence joins TRBV2 and TRBJ1-6; no definite D call. This CDR3 is built from 15 residues. Trimming took off 6 bases at V and 4 bases at J, with 13 bases between the two ends. The germline gives CDR1 SNHLY, CDR2 FYNNEI. The CDR3 region is CASSPTGNYNSPLHF. The CDR3 bases are TGTGCCAGCAGCCCGACGGGGAATTATAATTCACCCCTCCACTTT.

V is TRBV11-3 and J is TRBJ2-5, with TRBD1 matching over 9 bases. The CDR3 runs 16 residues. The J segment lost 1 base and the V segment lost 5 bases, leaving 8 bases of the junction unmatched. Per the germline V gene, CDR1 is SGHNT and CDR2 is YENEEA. This CDR3 reads CASSRGQTGGQETQYF. The CDR3 DNA follows: TGTGCCAGCAGCCGCGGACAGACAGGGGGCCAAGAGACCCAGTACTTC.

The chain carries TRBV7-9 and TRBJ1-3; D is ambiguous. Germline V gene lookup returns CDR1 SEHNR and CDR2 FQNEAQ (reference sequence). Between the trimmed V and J ends, which lost 5 bases and 3 bases, there was a span of 20 bases. The CDR3 is 17 residues long. Here the CDR3 DNA reads TGTGCCAGCAGCACCCCCGCGGAGGAGACGCTTGGAAACACCATATATTTT. It yields the protein CASSTPAEETLGNTIYF.

Turning to this clone: Other DNA variants within this sample encode the same CDR3. The rearrangement uses TRBV9 and TRBJ2-5; D is unclear. The CDR3 has 13 amino acids. V was shortened by 2 bases and J by 2 bases, with 7 bases between the two germline ends. Germline V gene sequence: CDR1 SGDLS, CDR2 YYNGEE. The chain's CDR3 is CASSVSGQETQYF. CDR3 DNA sequence: TGTGCCAGCAGCGTTTCAGGTCAAGAGACCCAGTACTTC.

This chain links TRBV18 with TRBJ1-4; unclear D gene. The CDR3 contains 13 residues. In germline, CDR1 is KGHSH, CDR2 LQKENI. The V and J ends lost 4 bases and 5 bases respectively, with 8 bases between them. The CDR3 region is CASSRSKNEKLFF. In DNA form, the CDR3 reads TGTGCCAGCTCACGGAGCAAAAATGAAAAACTGTTTTTT.

The chain employs TRBV18 and TRBJ1-1; 7 bases agree with TRBD1. V lost 3 bases and J lost 1; bases outside the gene matches: 2. The CDR3 consists of 14 residues. The germline V gene encodes CDR1 KGHSH and CDR2 LQKENI. The CDR3 sequence: CASSPGQENTEAFF. CDR3 nucleotide sequence: TGTGCCAGCTCACCCGGACAGGAGAACACTGAAGCTTTCTTT.

The rearrangement links TRBV19 to TRBJ2-7; weak D call: TRBD1 (6 bases). The length of the CDR3 is 13 residues. V was shortened by 6 bases and J by 3 bases, with 12 bases between the two germline ends. The germline V gene has CDR1 LNHDA and CDR2 SQIVND (reference sequence). CDR3 sequence: CASRGQPGYEQYF. CDR3 nucleotide sequence: TGTGCCAGTAGAGGACAGCCGGGCTACGAGCAGTACTTC.

The V and J genes are TRBV28 and TRBJ1-2, with 12 bases lining up with TRBD1. This CDR3 is built from 16 residues. Germline assignment: CDR1 MDHEN and CDR2 SYDVKM. With V trimmed by 6 bases and J by 4 bases, 9 bases remained unmatched. CDR3 sequence (DNA): TGTGCCAGCAGCCCGGGGGACAGGGGGCGAGGCTATGGCTACACCTTC. Protein sequence: CASSPGDRGRGYGYTF.

This clone was detected only a few times. The chain combines TRBV7-9 with TRBJ2-7, with D unresolved. Germline V gene lookup returns CDR1 SEHNR and CDR2 FQNEAQ (reference sequence). V lost 6 bases and J 2 bases, leaving 8 bases between the germline ends. The CDR3 contains 12 residues. This chain's CDR3 is CASSLSTYEQYF. The CDR3 DNA sequence: TGTGCCAGCAGTCTAAGTACCTACGAGCAGTACTTC.

This chain links TRBV6-2 or TRBV6-3 with TRBJ1-6, with D uncertain. This CDR3 region has 15 residues. V lost 2 bases, J lost 0 bases, and 5 bases lay in between. CDR1 is MNHEY, CDR2 SVGEGT, per germline. CDR3 loop: CASSYGSSYNSPLHF. CDR3 DNA: TGTGCCAGCAGTTACGGCAGCTCCTATAATTCACCCCTCCACTTT.